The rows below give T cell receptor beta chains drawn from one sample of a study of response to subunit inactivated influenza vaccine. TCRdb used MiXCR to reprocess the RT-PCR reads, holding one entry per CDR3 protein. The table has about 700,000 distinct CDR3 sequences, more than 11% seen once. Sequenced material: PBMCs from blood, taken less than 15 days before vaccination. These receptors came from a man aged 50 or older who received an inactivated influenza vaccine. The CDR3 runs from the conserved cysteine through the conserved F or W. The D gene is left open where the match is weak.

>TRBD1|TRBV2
CASTSDRVYQPQHF
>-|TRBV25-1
CASSESVQFTEAFF
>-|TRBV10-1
CASSASGETSEQYF
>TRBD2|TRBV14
CASSLGGGYTGELFF
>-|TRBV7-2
CASSLGTKYGYTF
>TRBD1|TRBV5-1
CASGGTGASYNEQFF
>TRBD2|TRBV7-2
CASGTSGTYEQYF
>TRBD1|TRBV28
CASSPPGTGSRNEQFF
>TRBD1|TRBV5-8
CASSLGGGAFHEKLFF
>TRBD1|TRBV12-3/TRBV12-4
CASSLGTGGEQYF
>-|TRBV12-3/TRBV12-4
CASSLTRFYGYTF
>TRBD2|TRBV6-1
CASMASGDDGANVLTF
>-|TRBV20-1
CSARARGAYEQYF
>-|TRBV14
CASSPRSRSTDTQYF